This passage covers 19 T cell receptor beta chains from one sample sequenced in a study of shared clonotypes between healthy human individuals. Only in-frame clones appear in the TCRdb table, and some are missing; sequencing was by immunoSEQ multiplex PCR. Of under 700,000 clones listed, 90% to 95% are singletons. CD8 cells classed as naive were CD45RO-negative and positively selected for CCR7, excluding terminally differentiated effector memory CD45RA+ cells. The sequencing input was naive CD8+ T cells sorted from blood. These receptors all come from a woman in her twenties or thirties in good health.

The chain joins TRBV7-2 to TRBJ1-1; the match to TRBD1 covers 8 bases. The V segment lost 5 bases and the J segment 7 bases; nucleotides outside the gene matches: 12. The CDR3 is 15 amino acids. CDR1 is SGHTA, CDR2 FQGNSA, per germline. The CDR3 loop reads CASSPYRGSQFEAFF. The CDR3 coding sequence is TGTGCCAGCAGCCCCTACAGGGGGTCCCAGTTTGAAGCTTTCTTT.

The rearrangement joins TRBV29-1 to TRBJ2-3, with 16 bases that match TRBD2. This CDR3 has 17 residues. The V segment lost 8 bases and the J segment 6 bases; nucleotides outside the gene matches: 14. Per the germline V gene, CDR1 is SQVTM and CDR2 is ANQGSEA. The chain's CDR3 is CSLSGTSGRGPVDTQYF. The DNA for the CDR3 is TGCAGCTTGAGCGGGACTAGCGGGAGGGGACCGGTGGATACGCAGTATTTT.

The V gene is TRBV6-1, the J gene TRBJ1-5; no clear D. This CDR3 has 15 residues. With 5 bases removed from V and 0 bases from J, the gap between germline ends came to 11 bases. Germline assignment: CDR1 MNHNS and CDR2 SASEGT. CDR3 in amino acids: CASSRAAYSNQPQHF. The CDR3, as DNA: TGTGCCAGCAGTCGGGCAGCTTATAGCAATCAGCCCCAGCATTTT.

This clone has a single count. This chain uses TRBV4-2 with TRBJ2-7, with 13 bases aligning to TRBD2. Germline loops: CDR1 LGHNA, CDR2 YNFKEQ. The CDR3 is 18 residues long. V was clipped by 1 base and J by 3 bases; unmatched bases: 9. The CDR3 nucleotides are TGTGCCAGCAGCCAAGGTCAACTAGCGGGAGGGTTAGACTACGAGCAGTACTTC. It specifies CASSQGQLAGGLDYEQYF.

The gene calls are TRBV19 and TRBJ2-2; D is possibly TRBD1 (6 bases). There are 15 residues in the CDR3. Trimming left V 4 bases short and J 4 bases short, with 13 bases between. Germline CDR1 and CDR2: LNHDA and SQIVND (reference sequence). The CDR3, as DNA: TGTGCCAGTAGTACCCCCGGGACAATCACCGGGGAGCTGTTTTTT. Amino acid sequence: CASSTPGTITGELFF.

V is TRBV10-3 and J is TRBJ2-1; 9 bases are a match to TRBD2. Trimming at V came to 7 bases and at J to 8 bases, leaving 6 bases not matched to a gene. Germline values: CDR1 ENHRY, CDR2 SYGVKD. CDR3 size: 13 residues. The CDR3 DNA follows: TGTGCCATCACGCGGGAGGGTACTGATGAGCAGTTCTTC. Its translation: CAITREGTDEQFF.

The V call is TRBV5-6, the J call TRBJ1-2, with 7 bases matching TRBD1. The CDR3 runs 13 residues. The germline gives CDR1 SGHDT, CDR2 YYEEEE. J lost 5 bases, V lost 5 bases, and 6 bases had no gene match. This CDR3 is CASRTGTVYGYTF. The CDR3 region has the DNA TGTGCCAGCAGAACCGGGACAGTGTATGGCTACACCTTC.

This chain joins TRBV7-8 and TRBJ2-7, with 7 bases matching TRBD1. The germline V gene has CDR1 SGHVS and CDR2 FQNEAQ. The CDR3 contains 13 residues. J lost 6 bases, V lost 5 bases, and 7 bases had no gene match. CDR3 in DNA: TGTGCCAGCAGCACAGGGGTAAAGGCCGAGCAGTACTTC. As protein: CASSTGVKAEQYF.

J is TRBJ2-7 and V is TRBV4-2; tentatively, D is TRBD2 (6 bases). Germline CDR1 is LGHNA and CDR2 is YNFKEQ. The V end was cut by 0 bases, the J end by 2 bases, with 17 bases between. The CDR3 extends over 17 amino acids. CDR3 sequence reads: CASSQEASGLFTYEQYF. In nucleotides, the CDR3 is TGTGCCAGCAGCCAAGAAGCATCGGGACTCTTTACCTACGAGCAGTACTTC.

This chain uses TRBV4-1 with TRBJ2-7; the match to TRBD2 covers 11 bases. CDR3 length: 15 residues. CDR1 and CDR2 (germline): MGHRA, YSYEKL. V shed 2 bases and J 4 bases; nucleotides not matched to a gene: 4. CDR3 in DNA: TGCGCCAGCAGCCAAAGGGCTAGCGGGGGGTACGAGCAGTACTTC. Amino acid sequence: CASSQRASGGYEQYF.

The chain has TRBV13 and TRBJ2-1, with TRBD2 matching 8 bases. V was clipped by 2 bases and J by 4 bases; unmatched bases: 4. The germline gives CDR1 PRHDT, CDR2 FYEKMQ (reference sequence). The CDR3 contains 15 residues. CDR3 sequence: CASSLSLAGYNEQFF. The CDR3, as DNA: TGTGCCAGCAGCTTAAGTCTAGCGGGTTACAATGAGCAGTTCTTC.

The gene calls are TRBV27 and TRBJ2-7; D tentatively reads TRBD1 or TRBD2 (6 bases each). V lost 3 bases and J 7 bases, leaving 13 bases between the germline ends. Per germline, CDR1 MNHEY and CDR2 SMNVEV (reference sequence). This CDR3 contains 13 residues. CDR3 DNA sequence: TGTGCCAGCAGTTTCTCCGGGGGCGGGGAGCAGTACTTC. This translates into CASSFSGGGEQYF.

This clone was picked up one time. The V gene is TRBV13, the J gene TRBJ2-7, with D possibly being TRBD2 (6 bases). Germline V gives CDR1 PRHDT, CDR2 FYEKMQ (reference sequence). The CDR3 loop spans 16 amino acids. V was pared by 1 base and J by 7 bases, with 20 bases between. DNA of the CDR3: TGTGCCAGCAGCTTAGCCCCACCGGGACTCCGGGCGGAGCAGTACTTC. Residues: CASSLAPPGLRAEQYF.

The V call is TRBV27, the J call TRBJ1-1, with a possible D match to TRBD1 (6 bases). Trimming removed 3 bases at V and 7 bases at J, with 15 bases between. This CDR3 contains 14 residues. Germline V lookup: CDR1 MNHEY, CDR2 SMNVEV (reference sequence). The CDR3 spells CASSFRSGGDEAFF. As DNA, the CDR3 is TGTGCCAGCAGTTTTAGGTCGGGGGGCGATGAAGCTTTCTTT.

The chain is built from TRBV27 and TRBJ1-1, with 7 positions matching TRBD1. Per the germline V gene, CDR1 is MNHEY and CDR2 is SMNVEV (reference sequence). This CDR3 is built from 17 residues. The junction had 14 bases not matched to a gene; V was cut back by 6 bases and J by 1 base. CDR3 DNA sequence: TGTGCCAGCAGCCCGACCGCCTTCGACAGGGCGAACACTGAAGCTTTCTTT. It yields the protein CASSPTAFDRANTEAFF.

This clone occurred once. The CDR3 DNA follows: TGCGCCAGCAGTGATCCGGGACAGGGAACCCACGAGCAGTACTTC. The encoded protein is CASSDPGQGTHEQYF. The chain is built from TRBV10-1 and TRBJ2-7; 9 bases are a match to TRBD1. In germline, CDR1 is WNHNN, CDR2 SYGVQD (reference sequence). CDR3 size: 15 residues. V lost 3 bases and J lost 5; bases outside the gene matches: 8.

The V and J genes are TRBV5-1 and TRBJ2-1, with D possibly being TRBD2 (6 bases). CDR3 length: 15 residues. Germline V gene lookup returns CDR1 SGHRS and CDR2 YFSETQ. The ends were cut back, 1 base at V and 4 bases at J, with 12 bases in the middle. The CDR3 DNA sequence: TGCGCCAGCAGCTTGTTAGCGGCCCCTTACAATGAGCAGTTCTTC. Its protein product is CASSLLAAPYNEQFF. The full variable domain, its missing parts supplied by reference TRBV5-1 and TRBJ2-1, is KAGVTQTPRYLIKTRGQQVTLSCSPISGHRSVSWYQQTPGQGLQFLFEYFSETQRNKGNFPGRFSGRQFSNSRSEMNVSTLELGDSALYLCASSLLAAPYNEQFFGPGTRLTVL.

The chain recombines TRBV28 with TRBJ2-1, with 13 bases identical to TRBD2. The length of the CDR3 is 17 residues. Trimming took 10 bases from V and 0 from J; bases not matched to a gene: 9. CDR1 MDHEN and CDR2 SYDVKM come from the germline V gene. The CDR3 sequence: CAMPGLAGWSSYNEQFF. The DNA of the CDR3 is TGTGCCATGCCGGGACTAGCGGGGTGGAGCTCCTACAATGAGCAGTTCTTC.

The J gene is TRBJ2-1, the V gene TRBV2; 9 bases agree with TRBD2. The germline V gene has CDR1 SNHLY and CDR2 FYNNEI. This CDR3 comprises 16 residues. With 2 bases clipped from V and 5 bases from J, the junction kept 7 bases outside the gene matches. Here the CDR3 DNA reads TGTGCCAGCAGTGAATTTGGTCTAGCGGGAAACAATGAGCAGTTCTTC. It translates to CASSEFGLAGNNEQFF. The complete variable domain, with remaining parts taken from reference TRBV2 and TRBJ2-1, reads EPEVTQTPSHQVTQMGQEVILRCVPISNHLYFYWYRQILGQKVEFLVSFYNNEISEKSEIFDDQFSVERPDGSNFTLKIRSTKLEDSAMYFCASSEFGLAGNNEQFFGPGTRLTVL.